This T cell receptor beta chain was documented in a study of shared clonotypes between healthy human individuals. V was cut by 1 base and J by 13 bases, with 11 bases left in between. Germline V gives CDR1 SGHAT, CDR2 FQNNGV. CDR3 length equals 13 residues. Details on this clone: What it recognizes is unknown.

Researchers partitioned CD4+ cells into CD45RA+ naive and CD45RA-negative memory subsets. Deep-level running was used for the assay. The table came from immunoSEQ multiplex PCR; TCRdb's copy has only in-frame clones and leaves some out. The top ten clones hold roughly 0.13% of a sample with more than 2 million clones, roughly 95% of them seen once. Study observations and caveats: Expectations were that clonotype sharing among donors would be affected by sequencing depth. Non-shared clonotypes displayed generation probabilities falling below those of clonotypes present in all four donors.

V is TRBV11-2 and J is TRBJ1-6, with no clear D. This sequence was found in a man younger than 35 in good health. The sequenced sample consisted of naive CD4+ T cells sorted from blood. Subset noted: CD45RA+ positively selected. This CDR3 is CASSLAEVGPLHF. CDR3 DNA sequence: TGTGCCAGCAGCTTAGCCGAAGTTGGCCCCCTCCACTTT.